Below are 14 T cell receptor beta chains sequenced from a single sample in a study of blood T cell repertoires in COVID-19. TCRdb's table, derived via immunoSEQ multiplex PCR, lists solely in-frame clones and lacks some. The sample yields under 200,000 clones, approximately 79% seen once. What was sequenced was peripheral blood. Receptors were obtained from a woman older than 75 with acute or convalescent COVID-19.

The genes are TRBV21-1 and TRBJ2-3; the table gives TRBD1 as D, unverified against the DNA. TRBV21-1 is tagged as a pseudogene. This CDR3 spans 15 amino acids. This chain's CDR3 is CASSNRDSDTDTQYF. The CDR3 region has the DNA TGTGCCAGCAGCAACCGGGACAGTGACACAGATACGCAGTATTTT.

The chain combines TRBV30 with TRBJ1-3; D perhaps matches TRBD1 (6 bases). V gave up 2 bases and J gave up 4 bases, with 15 bases separating them. The CDR3 extends over 15 amino acids. Per germline, CDR1 GTSNPN and CDR2 SVGIG (reference sequence). CDR3 DNA sequence: TGTGCCTGGAGTAGGCAGGGGCGCCGCGGAAACACCATATATTTT. Protein: CAWSRQGRRGNTIYF.

This clone turned up a few times. The genes are TRBV5-3 and TRBJ1-6, with 7 nucleotides matching TRBD1. TRBV5-3 falls under the ORF class, with uncertain function. The CDR3 length is 15 residues. After removal of 4 bases from V and 8 bases from J, the junction contained 9 bases not matched to a gene. CDR3 DNA: TGTGCCAGAAGCGGGTCACAGGGGAGTGATTCACCCCTCCACTTT. It is translated as CARSGSQGSDSPLHF.

This chain uses TRBV9 with TRBJ1-2, with TRBD1 identical over 10 bases. Germline lookup yields CDR1 SGDLS and CDR2 YYNGEE. The CDR3 spans 13 residues. V gave up 3 bases and J gave up 7 bases; unmatched junction bases: 3. The DNA of the CDR3 is TGTGCCAGCAGCGAATGGACAGGGGGTGGCTACACCTTC. Translation gives CASSEWTGGGYTF. The full variable domain, completed using reference TRBV9 and TRBJ1-2, is DSGVTQTPKHLITATGQRVTLRCSPRSGDLSVYWYQQSLDQGLQFLIQYYNGEERAKGNILERFSAQQFPDLHSELNLSSLELGDSALYFCASSEWTGGGYTFGSGTRLTVV.

The chain employs TRBV4-1 and TRBJ2-7; D is perhaps TRBD1 (6 bases). CDR3 length equals 14 residues. V was cut by 1 base and J by 3 bases, with 10 bases left in between. The germline V gene encodes CDR1 MGHRA and CDR2 YSYEKL. The chain's CDR3 is CASSQVGRGYEQYF. The CDR3 coding sequence is TGCGCCAGCAGCCAAGTCGGCAGGGGCTACGAGCAGTACTTC.

The V and J genes are TRBV15 and TRBJ2-3; 7 nucleotides line up with TRBD2. Germline values: CDR1 LNHNV, CDR2 YYDKDF (reference sequence). The CDR3 sequence is 15 residues long. Losses at the gene ends were 3 bases for V and 6 bases for J; bases not matched to a gene: 9. The CDR3 here is CATSRSREAGDTQYF. DNA of the CDR3: TGTGCCACCAGCAGGTCTCGGGAGGCCGGTGATACGCAGTATTTT.

CDR3 DNA: TGTGCCAGCAGCTTGTGGCGGGGTGGAAATGAGCAGTTCTTC. Amino acid sequence: CASSLWRGGNEQFF. This chain uses TRBV11-2 with TRBJ2-1; possibly TRBD2 for D (6 bases). The CDR3 is 14 residues long. CDR1 and CDR2 (germline): SGHAT, FQNNGV. Trimming removed 3 bases at V and 7 bases at J, with 13 bases between.

The CDR3 protein is CASRQYQSTEETQYF. CDR3 bases: TGTGCCAGCAGACAGTACCAGAGCACCGAAGAGACCCAGTACTTC. The V and J genes are TRBV2 and TRBJ2-5; unclear D gene. The CDR3 extends over 15 amino acids. V lost 6 bases to trimming and J lost 3 bases, with 17 bases between them. The germline gives CDR1 SNHLY, CDR2 FYNNEI.

This clone occurred once. The CDR3: CASSLHGAGAVEQYF. CDR3 in DNA: TGTGCCAGCAGCTTGCACGGAGCGGGAGCTGTCGAGCAGTACTTC. The rearrangement joins TRBV7-2 to TRBJ2-7, with 8 nucleotides matching TRBD2. CDR1 is SGHTA, CDR2 FQGNSA, per germline. The CDR3 spans 15 residues. V was pared by 3 bases and J by 6 bases, with 10 bases of the junction left unmatched.

The V call is TRBV5-1, the J call TRBJ2-7, with TRBD2 identical over 7 bases. V shed 0 bases, J shed 3 bases, and the junction held 6 bases outside the gene matches. This CDR3 has 15 amino acids. Looked up from germline, CDR1 is SGHRS and CDR2 is YFSETQ. CDR3 sequence reads: CASSLGGGSFYEQYF. The CDR3 nucleotides read TGCGCCAGCAGCTTGGGCGGGGGATCTTTCTACGAGCAGTACTTC.

V usage is TRBV19 and J usage is TRBJ1-1; TRBD1 agrees at 10 bases. Germline V lookup: CDR1 LNHDA, CDR2 SQIVND (reference sequence). After removal of 5 bases from V and 6 bases from J, the junction contained 6 bases not matched to a gene. There are 14 residues in the CDR3. The CDR3 is CASSSTGGGAEAFF. The CDR3 nucleotides are TGTGCCAGTAGTTCGACAGGGGGCGGAGCTGAAGCTTTCTTT.

V gene TRBV6-5 combines with J gene TRBJ1-2; TRBD1 aligns across 7 bases. The CDR3 covers 13 residues. The V gene end was trimmed by 7 bases and the J gene end by 6 bases; junction bases not matched to a gene: 8. CDR1 MNHEY and CDR2 SVGAGI come from the germline V gene. This CDR3 reads CASTPRQGNGYTF. In DNA, the CDR3 is TGTGCCAGCACTCCCCGACAGGGTAATGGCTACACCTTC.

The CDR3 sequence: CASSVDSGPYEQYF. DNA of the CDR3: TGTGCCAGCAGCGTAGATAGCGGACCCTACGAGCAGTACTTC. The V gene is TRBV9, the J gene TRBJ2-7; tentatively, D is TRBD2 (6 bases). This CDR3 is built from 14 residues. Trimming took 0 bases from V and 2 from J, leaving 9 bases between them. Germline lookup yields CDR1 SGDLS and CDR2 YYNGEE.

V is TRBV19 and J is TRBJ1-1; possibly TRBD1 for D (5 bases). Trimming cost V 3 bases and J 4 bases, with 12 bases left between them. Germline V CDR1 and CDR2: LNHDA, SQIVND (reference sequence). This CDR3 contains 14 residues. For the CDR3, the DNA is TGTGCCAGTAGTATCCGGGGGGGAGGCACTGAAGCTTTCTTT. Its translation is CASSIRGGGTEAFF.